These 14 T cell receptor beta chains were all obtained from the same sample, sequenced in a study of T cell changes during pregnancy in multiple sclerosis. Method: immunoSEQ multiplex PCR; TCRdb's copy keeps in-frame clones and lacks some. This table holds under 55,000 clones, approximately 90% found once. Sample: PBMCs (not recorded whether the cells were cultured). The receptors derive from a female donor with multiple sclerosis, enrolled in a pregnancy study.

The CDR3 sequence: CASSLGAGVVTDTQYF. Written as DNA, the CDR3 is TGCGCCAGCAGCCTGGGAGCGGGAGTCGTGACAGATACGCAGTATTTT. The chain joins TRBV5-1 to TRBJ2-3, with 8 bases aligning to TRBD2. The germline V gene encodes CDR1 SGHRS and CDR2 YFSETQ. This CDR3 is 16 amino acids long. Trimming at V came to 4 bases and at J to 3 bases, leaving 10 bases not matched to a gene.

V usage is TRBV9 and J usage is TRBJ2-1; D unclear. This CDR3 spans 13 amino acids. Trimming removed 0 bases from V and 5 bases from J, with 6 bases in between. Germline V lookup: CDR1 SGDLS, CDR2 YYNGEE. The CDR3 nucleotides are TGTGCCAGCAGCGTAGGCTACAACAATGAGCAGTTCTTC. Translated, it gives CASSVGYNNEQFF.

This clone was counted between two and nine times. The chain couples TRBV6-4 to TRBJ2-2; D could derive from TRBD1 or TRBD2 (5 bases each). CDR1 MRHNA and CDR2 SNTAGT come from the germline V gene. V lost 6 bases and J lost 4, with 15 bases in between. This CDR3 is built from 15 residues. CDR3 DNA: TGTGCCAGCAGAGGAGGATCTGGGGGCACCGGGGAGCTGTTTTTT. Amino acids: CASRGGSGGTGELFF.

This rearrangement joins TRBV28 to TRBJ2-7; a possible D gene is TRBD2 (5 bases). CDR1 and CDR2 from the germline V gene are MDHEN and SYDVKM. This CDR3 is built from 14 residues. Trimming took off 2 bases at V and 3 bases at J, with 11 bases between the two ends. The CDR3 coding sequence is TGTGCCAGCAGTTTACTCGGGGTAAGCTACGAGCAGTACTTC. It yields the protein CASSLLGVSYEQYF.

CDR3 DNA sequence: TGTGCCAGTCTTATCACCCAGGGCGCAGATACGCAGTATTTT. Its protein product is CASLITQGADTQYF. The chain is built from TRBV7-9 and TRBJ2-3; maybe TRBD1 (5 bases). The CDR3 has 14 residues. V was clipped by 9 bases and J by 4 bases, with 17 bases between them. Germline CDR1 is SEHNR and CDR2 is FQNEAQ (reference sequence).

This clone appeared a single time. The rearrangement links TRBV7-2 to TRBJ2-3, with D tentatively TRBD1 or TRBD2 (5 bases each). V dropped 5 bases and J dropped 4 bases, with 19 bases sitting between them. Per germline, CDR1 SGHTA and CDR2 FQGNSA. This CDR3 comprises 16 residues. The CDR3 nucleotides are TGTGCCAGCAGCGAACCGGGGCCAGGAGGCGCAGATACGCAGTATTTT. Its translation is CASSEPGPGGADTQYF.

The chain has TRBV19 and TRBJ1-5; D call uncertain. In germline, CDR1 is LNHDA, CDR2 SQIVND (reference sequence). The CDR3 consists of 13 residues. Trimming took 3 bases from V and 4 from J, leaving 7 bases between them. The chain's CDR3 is CASSIIPNQPQHF. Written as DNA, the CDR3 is TGTGCCAGTAGTATCATCCCGAATCAGCCCCAGCATTTT.

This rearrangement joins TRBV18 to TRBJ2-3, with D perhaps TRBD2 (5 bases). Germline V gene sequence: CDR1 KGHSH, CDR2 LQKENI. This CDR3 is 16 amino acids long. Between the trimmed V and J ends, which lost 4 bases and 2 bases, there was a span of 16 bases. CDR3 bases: TGTGCCAGCTCACAGACCTGGAGCGGAGCCACAGATACGCAGTATTTT. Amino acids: CASSQTWSGATDTQYF.

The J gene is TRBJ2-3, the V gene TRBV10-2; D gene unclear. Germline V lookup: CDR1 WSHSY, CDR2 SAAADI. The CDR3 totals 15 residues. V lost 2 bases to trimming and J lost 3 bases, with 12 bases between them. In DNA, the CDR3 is TGCGCCAGCAGTGAGCTGCGGTTTGGGACAGATACGCAGTATTTT. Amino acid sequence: CASSELRFGTDTQYF.

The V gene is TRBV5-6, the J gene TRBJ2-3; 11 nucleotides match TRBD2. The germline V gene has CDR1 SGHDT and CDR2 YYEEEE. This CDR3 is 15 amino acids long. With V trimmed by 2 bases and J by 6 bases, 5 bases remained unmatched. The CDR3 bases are TGTGCCAGCAGCTTTAGCGGGAGGGCCGTGGATACGCAGTATTTT. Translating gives CASSFSGRAVDTQYF.

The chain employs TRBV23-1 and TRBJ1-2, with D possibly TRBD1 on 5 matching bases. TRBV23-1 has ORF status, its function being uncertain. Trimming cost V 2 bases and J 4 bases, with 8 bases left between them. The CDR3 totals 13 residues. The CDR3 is CASSQAGCYGYTF. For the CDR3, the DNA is TGCGCCAGCAGTCAAGCAGGGTGCTATGGCTACACCTTC.

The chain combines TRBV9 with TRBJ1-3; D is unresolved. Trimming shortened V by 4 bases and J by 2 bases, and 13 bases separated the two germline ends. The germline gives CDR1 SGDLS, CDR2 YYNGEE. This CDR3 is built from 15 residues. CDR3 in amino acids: CASSPFGLTGNTIYF. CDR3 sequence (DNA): TGTGCCAGCAGCCCTTTCGGGCTGACTGGAAACACCATATATTTT.

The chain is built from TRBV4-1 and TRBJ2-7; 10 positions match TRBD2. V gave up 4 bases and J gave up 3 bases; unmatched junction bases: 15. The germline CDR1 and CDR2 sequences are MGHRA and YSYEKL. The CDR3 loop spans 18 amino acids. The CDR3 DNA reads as TGCGCCAGCAGCCCGTCCGAAGGGGCGGGACTAGCGAACTACGAGCAGTACTTC. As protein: CASSPSEGAGLANYEQYF.

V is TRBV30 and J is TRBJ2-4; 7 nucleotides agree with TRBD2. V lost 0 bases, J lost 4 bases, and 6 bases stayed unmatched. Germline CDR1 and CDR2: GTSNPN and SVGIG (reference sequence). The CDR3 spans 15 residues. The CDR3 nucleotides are TGTGCCTGGAGTGTCCCGGGGGGACGAAAAAACATTCAGTACTTC. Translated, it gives CAWSVPGGRKNIQYF.